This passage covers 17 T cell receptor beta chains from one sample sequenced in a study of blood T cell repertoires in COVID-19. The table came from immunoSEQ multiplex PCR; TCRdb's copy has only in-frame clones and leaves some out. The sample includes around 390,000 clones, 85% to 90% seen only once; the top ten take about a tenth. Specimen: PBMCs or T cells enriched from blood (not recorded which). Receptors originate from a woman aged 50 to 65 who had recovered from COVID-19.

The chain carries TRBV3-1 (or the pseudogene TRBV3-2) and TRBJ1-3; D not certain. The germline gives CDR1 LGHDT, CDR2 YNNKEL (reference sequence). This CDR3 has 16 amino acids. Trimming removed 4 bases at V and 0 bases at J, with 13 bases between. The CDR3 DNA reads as TGTGCCAGCAGCCGACGGACGGGGAGCTCTGGAAACACCATATATTTT. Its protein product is CASSRRTGSSGNTIYF.

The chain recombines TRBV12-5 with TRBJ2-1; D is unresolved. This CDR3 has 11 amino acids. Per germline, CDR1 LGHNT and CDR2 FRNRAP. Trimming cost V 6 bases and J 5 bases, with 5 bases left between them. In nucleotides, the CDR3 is TGTGCTAGTGGCCTACACAATGAGCAGTTCTTC. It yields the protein CASGLHNEQFF.

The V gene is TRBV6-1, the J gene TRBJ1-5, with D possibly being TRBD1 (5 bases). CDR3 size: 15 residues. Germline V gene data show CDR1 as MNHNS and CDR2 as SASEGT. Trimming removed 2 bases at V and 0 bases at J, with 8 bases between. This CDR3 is CASSESGGSNQPQHF. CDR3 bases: TGTGCCAGCAGTGAATCCGGGGGTAGCAATCAGCCCCAGCATTTT.

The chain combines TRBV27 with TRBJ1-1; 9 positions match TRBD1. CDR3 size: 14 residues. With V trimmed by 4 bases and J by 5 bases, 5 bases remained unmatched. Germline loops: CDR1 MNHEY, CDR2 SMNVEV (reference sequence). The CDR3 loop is CASSSQGAHTEAFF. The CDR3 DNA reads TGTGCCAGCAGTTCACAGGGGGCGCATACTGAAGCTTTCTTT.

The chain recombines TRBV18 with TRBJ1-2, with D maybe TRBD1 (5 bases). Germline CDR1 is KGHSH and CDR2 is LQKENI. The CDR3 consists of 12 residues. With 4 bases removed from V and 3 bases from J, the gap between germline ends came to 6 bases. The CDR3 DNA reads TGTGCCAGCTCACGGGGGGACTATGGCTACACCTTC. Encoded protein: CASSRGDYGYTF.

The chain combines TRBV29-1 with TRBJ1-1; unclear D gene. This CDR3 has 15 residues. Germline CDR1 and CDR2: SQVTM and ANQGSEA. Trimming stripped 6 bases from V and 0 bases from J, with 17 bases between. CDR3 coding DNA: TGCAGCGTGTCAGGCAGGCAAAACATGAACACTGAAGCTTTCTTT. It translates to CSVSGRQNMNTEAFF.

Here the CDR3 DNA reads TGTGCCAGCTCACGAAACAGAGATACGCAGTATTTT. Translation: CASSRNRDTQYF. This chain joins TRBV18 and TRBJ2-3; no clear D. V was cut by 4 bases and J by 5 bases, with 7 bases left in between. Looked up from germline, CDR1 is KGHSH and CDR2 is LQKENI. The CDR3 runs to 12 residues.

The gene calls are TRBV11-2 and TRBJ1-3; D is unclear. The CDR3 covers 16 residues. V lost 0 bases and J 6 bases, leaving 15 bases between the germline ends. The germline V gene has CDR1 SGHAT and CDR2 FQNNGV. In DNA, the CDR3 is TGTGCCAGCAGCTTAGAGGGAGCCGCCCCGATAAACACCATATATTTT. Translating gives CASSLEGAAPINTIYF.

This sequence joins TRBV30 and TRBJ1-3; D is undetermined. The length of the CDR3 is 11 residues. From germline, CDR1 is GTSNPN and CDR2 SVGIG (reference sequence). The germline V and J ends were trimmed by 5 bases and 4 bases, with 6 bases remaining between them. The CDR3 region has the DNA TGTGCCTGGGCTCTAGGAAACACCATATATTTT. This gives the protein CAWALGNTIYF.

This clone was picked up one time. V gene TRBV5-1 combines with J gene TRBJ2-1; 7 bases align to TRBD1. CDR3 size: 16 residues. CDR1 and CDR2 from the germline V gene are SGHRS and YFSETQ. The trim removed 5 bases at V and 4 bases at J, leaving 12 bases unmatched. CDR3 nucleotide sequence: TGCGCCAGCAGAACCTCGACGGGACAGATGTACAATGAGCAGTTCTTC. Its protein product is CASRTSTGQMYNEQFF.

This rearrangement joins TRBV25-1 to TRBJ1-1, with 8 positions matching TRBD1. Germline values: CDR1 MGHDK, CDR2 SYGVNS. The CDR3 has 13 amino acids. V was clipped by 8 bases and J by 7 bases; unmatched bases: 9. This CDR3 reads CASRRQGIGEAFF. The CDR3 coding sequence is TGTGCCAGCCGTAGACAGGGGATCGGTGAAGCTTTCTTT.

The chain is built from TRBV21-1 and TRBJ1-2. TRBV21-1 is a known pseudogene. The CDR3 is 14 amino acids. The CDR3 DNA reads TGTGCCACCCCACGGGGCGGGGGTAACTATGGCTACACCTTC. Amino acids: CATPRGGGNYGYTF.

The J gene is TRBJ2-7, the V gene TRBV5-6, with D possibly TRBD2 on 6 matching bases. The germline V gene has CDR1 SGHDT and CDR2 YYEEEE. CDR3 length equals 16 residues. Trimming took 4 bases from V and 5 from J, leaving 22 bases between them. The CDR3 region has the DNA TGTGCCAGCAGCCTCGGAGGGCTCGGACCAAGAGACGAGCAGTACTTC. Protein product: CASSLGGLGPRDEQYF.

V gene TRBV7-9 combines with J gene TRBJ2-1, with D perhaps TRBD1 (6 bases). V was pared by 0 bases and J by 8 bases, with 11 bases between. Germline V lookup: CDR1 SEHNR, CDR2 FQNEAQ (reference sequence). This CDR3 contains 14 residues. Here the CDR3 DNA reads TGTGCCAGCAGCTTAGCCACAGGGAAAGATGAGCAGTTCTTC. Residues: CASSLATGKDEQFF.

CDR3 sequence reads: CASSPRDRGTVNYGYTF. Written as DNA, the CDR3 is TGCGCCAGCAGCCCGAGGGACAGGGGTACAGTTAACTATGGCTACACCTTC. The chain carries TRBV5-1 and TRBJ1-2; 10 positions match TRBD1. The CDR3 consists of 17 residues. CDR1 SGHRS and CDR2 YFSETQ come from the germline V gene. V lost 4 bases and J lost 1; bases outside the gene matches: 10.

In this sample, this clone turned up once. The CDR3 reads CASSVASSGGANTGELFF. For the CDR3, the DNA is TGTGCCAGCAGCGTAGCGTCTAGCGGGGGGGCGAACACCGGGGAGCTGTTTTTT. J is TRBJ2-2 and V is TRBV9; 12 bases agree with TRBD2. V shed 0 bases, J shed 0 bases, and the junction held 3 bases outside the gene matches. The CDR3 extends over 18 amino acids. CDR1 and CDR2 from the germline V gene are SGDLS and YYNGEE.

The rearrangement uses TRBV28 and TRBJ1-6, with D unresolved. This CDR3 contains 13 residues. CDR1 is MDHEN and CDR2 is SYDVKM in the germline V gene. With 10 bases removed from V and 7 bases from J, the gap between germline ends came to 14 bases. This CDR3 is CATRVGGNSPLHF. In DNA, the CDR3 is TGTGCCACCCGGGTCGGTGGGAATTCACCCCTCCACTTT. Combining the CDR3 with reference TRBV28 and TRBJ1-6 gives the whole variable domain DVKVTQSSRYLVKRTGEKVFLECVQDMDHENMFWYRQDPGLGLRLIYFSYDVKMKEKGDIPEGYSVSREKKERFSLILESASTNQTSMYLCATRVGGNSPLHFGNGTRLTVT.